Following are 32 T cell receptor beta chains from one sample sequenced in a study of cytomegalovirus exposure and HLA in healthy donors. The PCR made use of 60 Vbeta and 13 Jbeta primers. Profiled with immunoSEQ multiplex PCR; TCRdb holds only in-frame clones, not every one. The repertoire has 200,000 or so clones, 82% of them found once; the top ten carry around 6.3%. Sequenced: PBMCs. Every receptor here comes from a woman aged 45-65 years in good health and CMV-seropositive.

As concerns this clone: Other DNA sequences in this sample translate to the same CDR3. The gene calls are TRBV18 and TRBJ1-1; 7 positions agree with TRBD1. With V trimmed by 2 bases and J by 5 bases, 2 bases remained unmatched. Germline CDR1 reads KGHSH; CDR2 reads LQKENI. The CDR3 consists of 13 residues. The CDR3 region has the DNA TGTGCCAGCTCACCAGGACAGGAAACTGAAGCTTTCTTT. As protein: CASSPGQETEAFF.

V and J are TRBV5-1 and TRBJ1-4; D is possibly TRBD1 (6 bases). V was trimmed by 4 bases and J by 8 bases, leaving 12 bases between them. The length of the CDR3 is 13 residues. Germline V gene sequence: CDR1 SGHRS, CDR2 YFSETQ. As DNA, the CDR3 is TGCGCCAGCAGCCCACAGGGAGTCGAAAAACTGTTTTTT. It codes for CASSPQGVEKLFF.

This clone was found a few times. V is TRBV20-1 and J is TRBJ1-2; the D is unclear. Trimming left V 5 bases short and J 4 bases short, with 8 bases between. The CDR3 is 11 amino acids. CDR1 and CDR2 (germline): DFQATT, SNEGSKA (reference sequence). This chain's CDR3 is CSAYNGYGYTF. The DNA of the CDR3 is TGCAGTGCTTACAATGGCTATGGCTACACCTTC.

The gene calls are TRBV18 and TRBJ2-5; a weak D match, TRBD2 (5 bases). Deletions cut 6 bases from V and 11 bases from J, with 19 bases between. The CDR3 is 13 residues long. Germline assignment: CDR1 KGHSH and CDR2 LQKENI. CDR3 sequence (DNA): TGTGCCAGCTCTCCCGGACCTTCGAGAGGGCAGTACTTC. Protein: CASSPGPSRGQYF.

The chain combines TRBV5-5 with TRBJ1-3, with 9 bases identical to TRBD1. Trimming cost V 3 bases and J 0 bases; bases outside gene matches: 7. The CDR3 length is 17 residues. Germline CDR1 SGHKS, CDR2 YYEKEE (reference sequence). The CDR3 spells CASSWGQGSSSGNTIYF. As DNA, the CDR3 is TGTGCCAGCAGCTGGGGACAGGGTTCCTCCTCTGGAAACACCATATATTTT.

The CDR3 loop reads CASSSYGQGLLETQYF. DNA of the CDR3: TGTGCCAGCAGCTCCTATGGACAGGGTTTACTGGAGACCCAGTACTTC. The chain employs TRBV5-6 and TRBJ2-5, with 8 bases that match TRBD1. The V segment lost 3 bases and the J segment 5 bases; nucleotides outside the gene matches: 12. The CDR3 contains 16 residues. Germline CDR1 SGHDT, CDR2 YYEEEE.

The chain joins TRBV30 to TRBJ2-1; D gene ambiguous. Trimming removed 2 bases at V and 4 bases at J, with 9 bases between. CDR1 is GTSNPN and CDR2 is SVGIG in the germline V gene (reference sequence). The CDR3 spans 13 residues. Here the CDR3 reads CAWSRLGYNEQFF. In DNA form, the CDR3 reads TGTGCCTGGAGTAGACTTGGTTACAATGAGCAGTTCTTC.

The chain recombines TRBV15 with TRBJ2-3, with 10 bases aligning to TRBD2. The ends lost 0 bases at V and 3 bases at J; junction bases unmatched: 9. The CDR3 extends over 18 amino acids. Per the germline V gene, CDR1 is LNHNV and CDR2 is YYDKDF (reference sequence). In DNA, the CDR3 is TGTGCCACCAGCAGAGATCTGGGGATAGCGGGAGGAACAGATACGCAGTATTTT. This gives the protein CATSRDLGIAGGTDTQYF.

The rearrangement joins TRBV19 to TRBJ2-1; TRBD2 agrees at 10 bases. The CDR3 has 16 amino acids. With V trimmed by 2 bases and J by 5 bases, 6 bases remained unmatched. Germline loops: CDR1 LNHDA, CDR2 SQIVND (reference sequence). The CDR3 nucleotides read TGTGCCAGTAGTATACAACTAGCGGGGAGAAACAATGAGCAGTTCTTC. It specifies CASSIQLAGRNNEQFF.

The chain has TRBV6-5 and TRBJ1-4, with D maybe TRBD1 (5 bases). Germline loops: CDR1 MNHEY, CDR2 SVGAGI. CDR3 length equals 14 residues. V was shortened by 7 bases and J by 8 bases, with 17 bases between the two germline ends. CDR3 sequence: CASKGREVWEKLFF. The CDR3 nucleotides read TGTGCCAGCAAGGGGCGGGAAGTATGGGAAAAACTGTTTTTT.

This clone showed up just once. The rearrangement links TRBV5-1 to TRBJ2-1; D unresolved. The CDR3 runs to 15 residues. CDR1 and CDR2 from the germline V gene are SGHRS and YFSETQ. The ends were cut back, 0 bases at V and 6 bases at J, with 13 bases in the middle. CDR3 DNA sequence: TGCGCCAGCAGCTTGGCCGACTTTGGAACCAATGAGCAGTTCTTC. It encodes CASSLADFGTNEQFF.

This chain uses TRBV19 with TRBJ2-1; possible D gene TRBD2, 5 bases. This CDR3 region has 18 residues. Per germline, CDR1 LNHDA and CDR2 SQIVND (reference sequence). Trimming took 4 bases from V and 3 from J, leaving 22 bases between them. The CDR3 coding sequence is TGTGCCAGTAGTACGTATATTGGGAGCCCCATAAACTACAATGAGCAGTTCTTC. Protein product: CASSTYIGSPINYNEQFF. Complete variable domain (other parts from reference TRBV19 and TRBJ2-1): DGGITQSPKYLFRKEGQNVTLSCEQNLNHDAMYWYRQDPGQGLRLIYYSQIVNDFQKGDIAEGYSVSREKKESFPLTVTSAQKNPTAFYLCASSTYIGSPINYNEQFFGPGTRLTVL.

This sequence joins TRBV6-6 and TRBJ2-3, with a possible D match to TRBD2 (5 bases). The germline CDR1 and CDR2 sequences are MNHNY and SVGAGI (reference sequence). CDR3 size: 14 residues. The germline V and J ends were trimmed by 4 bases and 3 bases, with 11 bases remaining between them. The CDR3 loop reads CASSLRELTDTQYF. For the CDR3, the DNA is TGTGCCAGCAGTTTACGGGAATTGACAGATACGCAGTATTTT.

The gene calls are TRBV25-1 and TRBJ1-1; TRBD1 matches 9 bases. This CDR3 is built from 16 residues. Trimming cost V 0 bases and J 3 bases; bases outside gene matches: 5. Germline values: CDR1 MGHDK, CDR2 SYGVNS. CDR3 coding DNA: TGTGCCAGCAGTGAATATACAGGGGGCGCGGACACTGAAGCTTTCTTT. Protein sequence: CASSEYTGGADTEAFF. The full variable domain, with the rest looked up from reference TRBV25-1 and TRBJ1-1, is EADIYQTPRYLVIGTGKKITLECSQTMGHDKMYWYQQDPGMELHLIHYSYGVNSTEKGDLSSESTVSRIRTEHFPLTLESARPSHTSQYLCASSEYTGGADTEAFFGQGTRLTVV.

The chain combines TRBV5-1 with TRBJ2-1, with 9 bases matching TRBD1. Germline V gene lookup returns CDR1 SGHRS and CDR2 YFSETQ. CDR3 length equals 14 residues. After removal of 4 bases from V and 6 bases from J, the junction contained 5 bases not matched to a gene. This CDR3 reads CASSPGQGSNEQFF. The CDR3 region has the DNA TGCGCCAGCAGCCCGGGACAGGGATCCAATGAGCAGTTCTTC.

This chain connects TRBV10-3 to TRBJ1-1; 9 nucleotides align to TRBD1. This CDR3 has 13 residues. With 8 bases clipped from V and 5 bases from J, the junction kept 6 bases outside the gene matches. Germline CDR1 is ENHRY and CDR2 is SYGVKD. The chain's CDR3 is CAIQQGARTEAFF. DNA of the CDR3: TGTGCCATCCAACAGGGGGCGCGGACTGAAGCTTTCTTT.

V gene TRBV5-4 combines with J gene TRBJ2-5; the D gene is possibly TRBD2 (6 bases). The CDR3 consists of 15 residues. The germline V gene has CDR1 SGHNT and CDR2 YYREEE (reference sequence). V was cut by 0 bases and J by 4 bases, with 13 bases left in between. The CDR3 DNA is TGTGCCAGCAGCTTGGGAGGAGGGGCCGGAGAGACCCAGTACTTC. It is translated as CASSLGGGAGETQYF.

The chain links TRBV28 to TRBJ2-7, with D possibly TRBD2 on 6 matching bases. The CDR3 sequence is 15 residues long. In germline, CDR1 is MDHEN, CDR2 SYDVKM. Deletions cut 3 bases from V and 6 bases from J, with 18 bases between. CDR3 in amino acids: CASSFQTGVGGEQYF. The CDR3, as DNA: TGTGCCAGCAGTTTCCAAACGGGAGTTGGTGGCGAGCAGTACTTC.

The genes are TRBV27 and TRBJ1-1; 7 nucleotides agree with TRBD1. There are 14 residues in the CDR3. Germline V CDR1 and CDR2: MNHEY, SMNVEV (reference sequence). V lost 3 bases to trimming and J lost 10 bases; unmatched junction nucleotides: 11. In DNA, the CDR3 is TGTGCCAGCAGTTTGTTAAGGGAAGGACAGGTAGCTTTCTTT. It codes for CASSLLREGQVAFF.

V usage is TRBV2 and J usage is TRBJ1-2, with D possibly being TRBD1 (6 bases). This CDR3 region has 13 residues. V was clipped by 7 bases and J by 8 bases, with 17 bases between them. CDR1 SNHLY and CDR2 FYNNEI come from the germline V gene. Here the CDR3 reads CASIPTRGAGYTF. CDR3 DNA sequence: TGTGCCAGCATCCCTACGCGGGGGGCCGGCTACACCTTC.

The chain combines TRBV27 with TRBJ2-5; no firm D call. The V and J ends lost 2 bases and 4 bases respectively, with 5 bases between them. In germline, CDR1 is MNHEY, CDR2 SMNVEV (reference sequence). This CDR3 comprises 12 residues. The DNA of the CDR3 is TGTGCCAGCAGTTTAAGAGGAGAGACCCAGTACTTC. This sequence encodes CASSLRGETQYF.

The chain is built from TRBV18 and TRBJ1-2, with TRBD1 identical over 10 bases. The germline gives CDR1 KGHSH, CDR2 LQKENI. The CDR3 extends over 14 amino acids. The trim removed 6 bases at V and 4 bases at J, leaving 5 bases unmatched. The CDR3 nucleotides read TGTGCCAGCTCGTCCGGACAGGGGGGCTATGGCTACACCTTC. This gives the protein CASSSGQGGYGYTF.

V and J are TRBV2 and TRBJ2-5, with 9 bases fitting TRBD1. Germline V gene sequence: CDR1 SNHLY, CDR2 FYNNEI. CDR3 length equals 16 residues. The J segment lost 2 bases and the V segment lost 7 bases, leaving 11 bases of the junction unmatched. The CDR3 DNA sequence: TGTGCCAGCAACCGACCGACAGGGGGATATCAAGAGACCCAGTACTTC. It translates to CASNRPTGGYQETQYF.

The J gene is TRBJ1-5, the V gene TRBV7-2, with D possibly matching TRBD1 (5 bases). Germline V gene sequence: CDR1 SGHTA, CDR2 FQGNSA. V was pared by 6 bases and J by 2 bases, with 11 bases between. The CDR3 is 14 amino acids. CDR3 sequence reads: CASSDSHGNQPQHF. The CDR3 bases are TGTGCCAGCAGTGACAGCCACGGCAATCAGCCCCAGCATTTT.

This clone came up once. The rearrangement links TRBV7-3 to TRBJ2-7, with 9 nucleotides matching TRBD1. Germline values: CDR1 SGHTA, CDR2 FQGTGA. V lost 5 bases to trimming and J lost 2 bases; unmatched junction nucleotides: 4. This CDR3 has 14 residues. The CDR3 loop reads CASSRTGETYEQYF. The DNA for the CDR3 is TGTGCCAGCAGCCGGACAGGGGAAACCTACGAGCAGTACTTC.

J is TRBJ2-1 and V is TRBV28; 7 bases map to TRBD2. Per the germline V gene, CDR1 is MDHEN and CDR2 is SYDVKM. Trimming at V came to 5 bases and at J to 7 bases, leaving 11 bases not matched to a gene. This CDR3 has 15 residues. The DNA of the CDR3 is TGTGCCAGCAGTCCAAGCGGGACGAAGTATAATGAGCAGTTCTTC. Translating it yields CASSPSGTKYNEQFF. Variable domain in full (rest from reference TRBV28 and TRBJ2-1): DVKVTQSSRYLVKRTGEKVFLECVQDMDHENMFWYRQDPGLGLRLIYFSYDVKMKEKGDIPEGYSVSREKKERFSLILESASTNQTSMYLCASSPSGTKYNEQFFGPGTRLTVL.

A note on this clone: Germline and junction disagree at one end, which may indicate a read error. CDR3 in DNA: TGTGCCAGCAGCTTATCTGACAGGGGGGACACTGAAGCTTTCTTT. Translation: CASSLSDRGDTEAFF. The chain recombines TRBV27 with TRBJ1-1, with 9 bases aligning to TRBD1. Germline V gene sequence: CDR1 MNHEY, CDR2 SMNVEV (reference sequence). CDR3 length equals 15 residues.

Only a few counts were recorded for this clone. Other DNA sequences from this sample encode an identical CDR3 as well. This chain connects TRBV7-7 to TRBJ2-1, with D perhaps matching TRBD2 (5 bases). The germline gives CDR1 SSHAT, CDR2 FNYEAQ (reference sequence). V lost 5 bases and J 10 bases, leaving 15 bases between the germline ends. CDR3 length: 13 amino acids. CDR3 coding DNA: TGTGCCAGCAGCCCTTCGGCGGGCGCCGAGCAGTTCTTC. The encoded protein is CASSPSAGAEQFF.

The chain employs TRBV10-3 and TRBJ1-1, with TRBD1 matching over 11 bases. Germline loops: CDR1 ENHRY, CDR2 SYGVKD. With 8 bases clipped from V and 5 bases from J, the junction kept 10 bases outside the gene matches. This CDR3 comprises 15 residues. CDR3 in DNA: TGTGCCATCCTGGACAGGGGGCCCCTGAGGACTGAAGCTTTCTTT. Its protein product is CAILDRGPLRTEAFF.

J is TRBJ2-1 and V is TRBV5-4, with no clear D. V shed 0 bases and J shed 0 bases, with 10 bases lying between them. This CDR3 comprises 16 residues. The germline V gene encodes CDR1 SGHNT and CDR2 YYREEE (reference sequence). The CDR3 sequence is CASSLGSDLSYNEQFF. Here the CDR3 DNA reads TGTGCCAGCAGCTTGGGGAGCGACCTCTCCTACAATGAGCAGTTCTTC.

This clone was counted a few times. The CDR3 DNA reads as TGTGCCAGCAGCACAGGGCACGGGGAGCTGTTTTTT. It codes for CASSTGHGELFF. This chain links TRBV7-8 with TRBJ2-2; TRBD1 is a possible D gene (6 bases). The CDR3 is made up of 12 amino acids. V lost 5 bases and J 7 bases, leaving 8 bases between the germline ends. Looked up from germline, CDR1 is SGHVS and CDR2 is FQNEAQ.

V gene TRBV10-3 combines with J gene TRBJ1-5; possible D gene TRBD1, 6 bases. Trimming cost V 10 bases and J 4 bases, with 14 bases left between them. The germline gives CDR1 ENHRY, CDR2 SYGVKD. The CDR3 runs 13 residues. The DNA for the CDR3 is TGTGCCACCCACAGGGAAGGGAATCAGCCCCAGCATTTT. It is translated as CATHREGNQPQHF.